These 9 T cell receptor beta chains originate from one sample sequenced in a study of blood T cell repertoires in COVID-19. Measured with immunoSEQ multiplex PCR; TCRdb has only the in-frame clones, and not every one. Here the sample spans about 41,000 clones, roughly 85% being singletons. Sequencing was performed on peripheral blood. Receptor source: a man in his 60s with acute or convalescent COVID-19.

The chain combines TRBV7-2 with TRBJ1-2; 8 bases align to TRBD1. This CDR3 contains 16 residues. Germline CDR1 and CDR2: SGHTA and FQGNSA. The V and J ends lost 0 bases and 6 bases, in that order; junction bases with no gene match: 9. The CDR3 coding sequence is TGTGCCAGCAGCTTAGCTCCCTCAGGGGGCTTCGATGGCTACACCTTC. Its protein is CASSLAPSGGFDGYTF.

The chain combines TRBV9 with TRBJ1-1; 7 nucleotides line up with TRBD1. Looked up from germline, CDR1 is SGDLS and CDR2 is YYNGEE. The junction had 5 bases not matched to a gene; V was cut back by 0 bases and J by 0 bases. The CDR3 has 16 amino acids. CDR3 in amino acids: CASSVDRGMMNTEAFF. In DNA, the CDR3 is TGTGCCAGCAGCGTAGACAGGGGAATGATGAACACTGAAGCTTTCTTT.

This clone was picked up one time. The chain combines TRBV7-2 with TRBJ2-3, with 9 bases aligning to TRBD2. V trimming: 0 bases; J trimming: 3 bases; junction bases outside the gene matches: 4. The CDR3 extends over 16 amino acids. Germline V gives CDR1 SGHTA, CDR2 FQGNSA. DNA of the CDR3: TGTGCCAGCAGCTTAGCGGGCGGGGGGGTTACAGATACGCAGTATTTT. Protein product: CASSLAGGGVTDTQYF. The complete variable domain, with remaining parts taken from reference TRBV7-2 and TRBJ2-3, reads GAGVSQSPSNKVTEKGKDVELRCDPISGHTALYWYRQSLGQGLEFLIYFQGNSAPDKSGLPSDRFSAERTGGSVSTLTIQRTQQEDSAVYLCASSLAGGGVTDTQYFGPGTRLTVL.

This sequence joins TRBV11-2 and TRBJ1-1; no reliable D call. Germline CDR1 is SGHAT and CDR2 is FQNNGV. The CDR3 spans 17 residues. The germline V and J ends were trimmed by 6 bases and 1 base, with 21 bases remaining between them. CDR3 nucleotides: TGTGCCAGCAGGTGGGGAAGGGAGCCTCGGGCGAACACTGAAGCTTTCTTT. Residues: CASRWGREPRANTEAFF. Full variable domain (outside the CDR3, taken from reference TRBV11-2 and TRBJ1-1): EAGVAQSPRYKIIEKRQSVAFWCNPISGHATLYWYQQILGQGPKLLIQFQNNGVVDDSQLPKDRFSAERLKGVDSTLKIQPAKLEDSAVYLCASRWGREPRANTEAFFGQGTRLTVV.

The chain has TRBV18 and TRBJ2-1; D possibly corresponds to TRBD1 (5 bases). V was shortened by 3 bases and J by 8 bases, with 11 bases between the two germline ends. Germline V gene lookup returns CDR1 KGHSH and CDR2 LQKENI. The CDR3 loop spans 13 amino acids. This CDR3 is CASSPWGKYEQFF. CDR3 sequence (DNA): TGTGCCAGCTCACCCTGGGGCAAATATGAGCAGTTCTTC.

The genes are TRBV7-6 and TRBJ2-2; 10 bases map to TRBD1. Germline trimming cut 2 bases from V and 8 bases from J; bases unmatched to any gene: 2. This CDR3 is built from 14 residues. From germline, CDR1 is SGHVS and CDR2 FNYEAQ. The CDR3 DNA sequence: TGTGCCAGCAGCTTAAGGACAGGGGGTGGGGAGCTGTTTTTT. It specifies CASSLRTGGGELFF.

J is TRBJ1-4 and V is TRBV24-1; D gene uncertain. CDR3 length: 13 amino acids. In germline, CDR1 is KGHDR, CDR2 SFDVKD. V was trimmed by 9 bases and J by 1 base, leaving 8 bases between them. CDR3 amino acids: CATGEGTNEKLFF. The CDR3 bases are TGTGCCACCGGCGAGGGAACTAATGAAAAACTGTTTTTT.

CDR3 loop: CASRSNGNTGELFF. In DNA, the CDR3 is TGTGCCAGCAGAAGCAACGGGAACACCGGGGAGCTGTTTTTT. The V and J genes are TRBV7-2 and TRBJ2-2, with unresolved D. This CDR3 has 14 amino acids. V was clipped by 6 bases and J by 1 base, with 9 bases between them. In germline, CDR1 is SGHTA, CDR2 FQGNSA.

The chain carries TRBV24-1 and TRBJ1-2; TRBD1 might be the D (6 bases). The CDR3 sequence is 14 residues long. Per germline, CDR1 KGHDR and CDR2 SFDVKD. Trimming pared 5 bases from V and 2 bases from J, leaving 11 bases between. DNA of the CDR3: TGTGCCACCAGTGGGGCAGGGGTGAACTATGGCTACACCTTC. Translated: CATSGAGVNYGYTF.